The 10 T cell receptor beta chains reported below all come from one sample, sequenced in a study of patients and donors after allogeneic stem cell transplantation. TCRdb analysed the RT-PCR reads with MiXCR anew, one entry per CDR3 protein. The table lists around 150,000 distinct CDR3 sequences, approximately 35% of them singletons. The sample taken for sequencing was blood, either unsorted or a sorted T cell fraction (not recorded which). The receptors shown here come from a human donor who was either an allogeneic HSCT recipient or a stem cell or donor lymphocyte infusion donor (not recorded which). It is not recorded whose cells these are; they may come from a transplant donor.

Regarding this clonotype: This may stem from a read error, because a much larger clone lies one nucleotide away. This chain joins TRBV6-5 and TRBJ2-2, with D tentatively TRBD2 (6 bases). Germline V gives CDR1 MNHEY, CDR2 SVGAGI. Trimming took off 6 bases at V and 4 bases at J, with 6 bases between the two ends. The CDR3 sequence is 12 residues long. CDR3 bases: TGTGCCAGCAGCGGGGGCACCGGGGAGCTGTTTTTT. It encodes CASSGGTGELFF.

The chain is built from TRBV7-9 and TRBJ2-5; D not resolved. The V end lost 6 bases, the J end lost 2 bases, and 16 bases lay between the germline ends. Per germline, CDR1 SEHNR and CDR2 FQNEAQ (reference sequence). The CDR3 runs to 15 residues. CDR3 amino acids: CASRNAQTFQETQYF. CDR3 DNA sequence: TGTGCCAGCAGAAACGCGCAGACCTTTCAAGAGACCCAGTACTTC.

The gene calls are TRBV24-1 and TRBJ2-5, with D perhaps TRBD2 (7 bases). Germline V gene lookup returns CDR1 KGHDR and CDR2 SFDVKD. The V and J ends lost 12 bases and 5 bases respectively, with 18 bases between them. The CDR3 is made up of 13 amino acids. The CDR3 loop reads CAPRGGGSETQYF. The CDR3, as DNA: TGTGCCCCCCGGGGAGGGGGGTCGGAGACCCAGTACTTC.

The chain has TRBV6-6 and TRBJ1-1; D is unresolved. The ends were cut back, 0 bases at V and 5 bases at J, with 13 bases in the middle. The CDR3 has 15 residues. CDR1 MNHNY and CDR2 SVGAGI come from the germline V gene (reference sequence). CDR3 coding DNA: TGTGCCAGCAGTTACTCGGGCAGGTGGGGTACTGAAGCTTTCTTT. It codes for CASSYSGRWGTEAFF.

The chain employs TRBV7-2 and TRBJ1-6; TRBD1 aligns across 7 bases. The J segment lost 8 bases and the V segment lost 2 bases, leaving 3 bases of the junction unmatched. The germline V gene has CDR1 SGHTA and CDR2 FQGNSA. This CDR3 comprises 14 residues. The CDR3 DNA follows: TGTGCCAGCAGCTTAAGACAGGGAGATTCACCCCTCCACTTT. Its protein product is CASSLRQGDSPLHF.

The V and J genes are TRBV6-5 and TRBJ1-2; TRBD1 might be the D (6 bases). The ends were cut back, 4 bases at V and 6 bases at J, with 15 bases in the middle. Germline V CDR1 and CDR2: MNHEY, SVGAGI. The CDR3 runs 14 residues. CDR3 bases: TGTGCCAGCAGTTTCACAGGGATGGGAGATGGCTACACCTTC. This sequence encodes CASSFTGMGDGYTF.

The chain employs TRBV7-3 and TRBJ1-2; D gene ambiguous. Germline values: CDR1 SGHTA, CDR2 FQGTGA. There are 13 residues in the CDR3. V lost 2 bases and J 7 bases, leaving 11 bases between the germline ends. This CDR3 is CASSLPTGGGYTF. The CDR3 nucleotides are TGTGCCAGCAGCTTACCGACGGGAGGTGGCTACACCTTC.

The J gene is TRBJ1-3, the V gene TRBV12-3 or TRBV12-4; D is uncertain. Between the trimmed V and J ends, which lost 6 bases and 0 bases, there was a span of 12 bases. CDR3 size: 15 residues. The chain's CDR3 is CASSYWGPSGNTIYF. The CDR3 bases are TGTGCCAGCAGCTACTGGGGTCCCTCTGGAAACACCATATATTTT.

This clonotype showed up just a few times. The J gene is TRBJ1-5, the V gene TRBV5-6, with 8 positions matching TRBD1. The CDR3 extends over 15 amino acids. Germline trimming cut 0 bases from V and 6 bases from J; bases unmatched to any gene: 5. CDR1 and CDR2 from the germline V gene are SGHDT and YYEEEE. The CDR3: CASSLGQGAGQPQHF. The CDR3 nucleotides are TGTGCCAGCAGCTTGGGCCAGGGGGCGGGTCAGCCCCAGCATTTT.

The chain joins TRBV9 to TRBJ1-6, with 7 bases matching TRBD1. Germline trimming cut 4 bases from V and 7 bases from J; bases unmatched to any gene: 8. This CDR3 contains 15 residues. Germline V gene data show CDR1 as SGDLS and CDR2 as YYNGEE. This chain's CDR3 is CASSIGPGGNSPLHF. The CDR3 DNA follows: TGTGCCAGCAGCATCGGGCCAGGGGGAAATTCACCCCTCCACTTT.